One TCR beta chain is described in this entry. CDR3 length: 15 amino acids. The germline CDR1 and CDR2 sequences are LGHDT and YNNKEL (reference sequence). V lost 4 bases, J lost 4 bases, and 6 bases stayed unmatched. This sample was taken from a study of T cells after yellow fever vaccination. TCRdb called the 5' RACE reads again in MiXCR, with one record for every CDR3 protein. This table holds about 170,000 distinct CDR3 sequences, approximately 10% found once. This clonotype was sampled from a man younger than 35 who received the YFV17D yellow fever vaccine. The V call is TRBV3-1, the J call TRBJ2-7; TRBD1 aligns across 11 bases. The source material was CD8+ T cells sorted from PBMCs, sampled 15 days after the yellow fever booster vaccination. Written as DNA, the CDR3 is TGTGCCAGCAGCCTGGGACAGGGGGTCGGATACGAGCAGTACTTC. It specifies CASSLGQGVGYEQYF.